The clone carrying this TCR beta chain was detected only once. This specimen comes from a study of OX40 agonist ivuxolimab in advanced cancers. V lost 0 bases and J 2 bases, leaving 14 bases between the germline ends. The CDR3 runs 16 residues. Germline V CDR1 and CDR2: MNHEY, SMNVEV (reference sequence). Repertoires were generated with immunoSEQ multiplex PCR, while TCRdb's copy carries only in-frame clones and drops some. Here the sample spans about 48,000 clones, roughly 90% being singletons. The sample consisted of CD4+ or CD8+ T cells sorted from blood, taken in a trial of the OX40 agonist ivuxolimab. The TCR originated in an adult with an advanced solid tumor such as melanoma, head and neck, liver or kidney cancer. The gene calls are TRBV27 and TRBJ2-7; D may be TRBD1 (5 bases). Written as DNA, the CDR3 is TGTGCCAGCAGTTTATCCGAGACAGTATCAACCTACGAGCAGTACTTC. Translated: CASSLSETVSTYEQYF.